This T cell receptor (beta chain) was captured in a study of cytomegalovirus exposure and HLA in healthy donors. Primers for the PCR totalled 60 Vbeta and 13 Jbeta. TCRdb's copy holds only in-frame clones and misses some; the assay was immunoSEQ multiplex PCR. The sample spans roughly 34,000 clones; the ten largest clones claim 3.5% to 5%. Germline V gene lookup returns CDR1 MNHEY and CDR2 SVGAGI. Trimming left V 5 bases short and J 8 bases short, with 12 bases between. This CDR3 spans 13 amino acids. What was sequenced was PBMCs. The J gene is TRBJ1-4, the V gene TRBV6-5, with D possibly TRBD1 on 5 matching bases. This TCR was sampled from a woman between 40 and 50 years old in good health and CMV-seropositive. CDR3 protein: CASSTRQLEKLFF. Here the CDR3 DNA reads TGTGCCAGCAGTACAAGACAGTTAGAAAAACTGTTTTTT.